The 29 T cell receptor beta chains presented below share a single source sample, sequenced in a study of identical twins. One entry per CDR3 protein, called by TCRdb with MiXCR from the 5' RACE reads. The data contain about 530,000 distinct CDR3 sequences, around 20% of them singletons. These data are also associated with another study on yellow fever vaccine responses in identical twins.

The sequenced material came from CD4+ T cells sorted from blood. The receptor source for this set is a woman aged 18 to 35 in good health.

The chain has TRBV29-1 and TRBJ1-1; D is undetermined. In germline, CDR1 is SQVTM, CDR2 ANQGSEA. CDR3 length: 10 residues. V was pared by 4 bases and J by 10 bases, with 10 bases between. CDR3 nucleotide sequence: TGCAGCGTTGTAGACGGTTCAGCTTTCTTT. Translation gives CSVVDGSAFF.

The chain uses TRBV10-3 and TRBJ2-3, with TRBD2 matching over 10 bases. Per the germline V gene, CDR1 is ENHRY and CDR2 is SYGVKD. This CDR3 has 20 residues. The J segment lost 0 bases and the V segment lost 3 bases, leaving 15 bases of the junction unmatched. In DNA, the CDR3 is TGTGCCATCAGTGATCCCTTCCTAGCGGGAGTCGTAAGAAGCACAGATACGCAGTATTTT. Translating gives CAISDPFLAGVVRSTDTQYF.

J is TRBJ2-1 and V is TRBV2, with 10 bases that match TRBD1. The CDR3 covers 14 residues. The germline V gene encodes CDR1 SNHLY and CDR2 FYNNEI. Unmatched junction bases numbered 2, after V lost 1 base and J lost 8 bases. CDR3 DNA: TGTGCCAGCAGTGAAGGGACAGGGGGTGATGAGCAGTTCTTC. Translated, it gives CASSEGTGGDEQFF.

There are a few counts of this clonotype. The J gene is TRBJ2-2, the V gene TRBV29-1; no definite D call. The V gene's germline CDR1 is SQVTM and CDR2 ANQGSEA. V was shortened by 6 bases and J by 7 bases, with 18 bases between the two germline ends. There are 14 residues in the CDR3. CDR3 DNA: TGCAGCGTAGTTCCAGCTGAGACGGACGGGGAGCTGTTTTTT. It codes for CSVVPAETDGELFF.

This chain links TRBV10-3 with TRBJ2-2; TRBD2 matches 12 bases. Germline V CDR1 and CDR2: ENHRY, SYGVKD. Germline trimming cut 3 bases from V and 5 bases from J; bases unmatched to any gene: 1. The CDR3 contains 15 residues. CDR3 coding DNA: TGTGCCATCAGTGACGGACTAGCGGGAACCGGGGAGCTGTTTTTT. This translates into CAISDGLAGTGELFF.

This clonotype was recorded a few times. The rearrangement links TRBV6-5 to TRBJ1-6; no reliable D call. Trimming cost V 6 bases and J 7 bases, with 13 bases left between them. Germline loops: CDR1 MNHEY, CDR2 SVGAGI. The CDR3 totals 14 residues. The CDR3: CASRLDTLNSPLHF. CDR3 in DNA: TGTGCCAGCAGATTAGACACACTCAATTCACCCCTCCACTTT.

This chain uses TRBV7-9 with TRBJ2-5; D gene unclear. CDR1 is SEHNR, CDR2 FQNEAQ, per germline (reference sequence). With 8 bases removed from V and 4 bases from J, the gap between germline ends came to 14 bases. This CDR3 is built from 13 residues. This CDR3 is CASDSVGLETQYF. CDR3 DNA sequence: TGTGCCAGCGACTCGGTTGGGCTAGAGACCCAGTACTTC.

V and J are TRBV5-1 and TRBJ1-1, with 10 bases fitting TRBD1. CDR1 is SGHRS and CDR2 is YFSETQ in the germline V gene. This CDR3 spans 18 amino acids. After removal of 3 bases from V and 2 bases from J, the junction contained 13 bases not matched to a gene. This CDR3 reads CASSSRPPGTGVNTEAFF. CDR3 sequence (DNA): TGCGCCAGCAGCTCCCGCCCACCCGGGACAGGGGTCAACACTGAAGCTTTCTTT.

This chain joins TRBV3-1 and TRBJ2-5, with a possible D match to TRBD2 (5 bases). V was pared by 6 bases and J by 3 bases, with 11 bases between. CDR1 and CDR2 (germline): LGHDT, YNNKEL (reference sequence). The CDR3 contains 13 residues. Here the CDR3 DNA reads TGTGCCAGCAGTCCGGACTCCAAAGAGACCCAGTACTTC. This translates into CASSPDSKETQYF.

This chain joins TRBV7-9 and TRBJ2-7; TRBD1 aligns across 11 bases. CDR3 size: 16 residues. Germline V gene data show CDR1 as SEHNR and CDR2 as FQNEAQ (reference sequence). The junction had 11 bases not matched to a gene; V was cut back by 5 bases and J by 5 bases. Written as DNA, the CDR3 is TGTGCCAGCAGCCATACAGGGGACAGGGGGATACACGAGCAGTACTTC. Encoded protein: CASSHTGDRGIHEQYF.

The chain joins TRBV7-8 to TRBJ1-6; 10 bases agree with TRBD1. Germline V gene data show CDR1 as SGHVS and CDR2 as FQNEAQ. The CDR3 totals 15 residues. V shed 5 bases and J 14 bases; nucleotides not matched to a gene: 12. The CDR3 nucleotides read TGTGCCAGCAGCCCGGCCGGGACAGGGGCTCAGTCCCTCCACTTT. This sequence encodes CASSPAGTGAQSLHF.

This chain uses TRBV20-1 with TRBJ2-1; D is unresolved. Looked up from germline, CDR1 is DFQATT and CDR2 is SNEGSKA (reference sequence). Trimming took off 5 bases at V and 1 base at J, with 12 bases between the two ends. CDR3 length equals 14 residues. The CDR3: CSAGGVGSYNEQFF. The DNA for the CDR3 is TGCAGTGCTGGCGGCGTGGGGTCCTACAATGAGCAGTTCTTC.

V gene TRBV4-1 combines with J gene TRBJ2-1; no definite D call. V lost 0 bases to trimming and J lost 7 bases, with 7 bases between them. CDR1 and CDR2 from the germline V gene are MGHRA and YSYEKL. This CDR3 comprises 13 residues. CDR3 residues: CASSQDMENEQFF. For the CDR3, the DNA is TGCGCCAGCAGCCAAGATATGGAGAATGAGCAGTTCTTC.

This chain uses TRBV6-6 with TRBJ2-7; 7 nucleotides agree with TRBD1. This CDR3 has 13 residues. The V gene's germline CDR1 is MNHNY and CDR2 SVGAGI (reference sequence). Unmatched junction bases numbered 10, after V lost 7 bases and J lost 7 bases. In DNA, the CDR3 is TGTGCCAGCATCAAGGGGGCATCCGGGGAGCAGTACTTC. Translated, it gives CASIKGASGEQYF.

This clonotype was counted only a few times. The rearrangement links TRBV7-9 to TRBJ1-6; D gene uncertain. V was pared by 3 bases and J by 7 bases, with 10 bases between. Germline lookup yields CDR1 SEHNR and CDR2 FQNEAQ (reference sequence). This CDR3 comprises 14 residues. CDR3 residues: CASSFGKGNSPLHF. In DNA form, the CDR3 reads TGTGCCAGCAGCTTCGGTAAAGGGAATTCACCCCTCCACTTT.

This clonotype was picked up a small number of times. The gene calls are TRBV20-1 and TRBJ2-2; D possibly corresponds to TRBD2 (5 bases). Deletions cut 1 base from V and 4 bases from J, with 16 bases between. CDR1 and CDR2 from the germline V gene are DFQATT and SNEGSKA (reference sequence). The CDR3 consists of 16 residues. Here the CDR3 reads CSARVYGGPSTGELFF. CDR3 sequence (DNA): TGCAGTGCTAGAGTGTACGGAGGCCCGAGCACCGGGGAGCTGTTTTTT.

V usage is TRBV5-1 and J usage is TRBJ2-1; 7 bases align to TRBD2. The CDR3 is made up of 14 amino acids. Looked up from germline, CDR1 is SGHRS and CDR2 is YFSETQ. Trimming cost V 0 bases and J 8 bases; bases outside gene matches: 5. CDR3 DNA: TGCGCCAGCAGCTTGGCCTGGCTAGCGGATGAGCAGTTCTTC. It yields the protein CASSLAWLADEQFF.

This clonotype has just a few counts. The chain combines TRBV7-9 with TRBJ2-5; D is unclear. This CDR3 has 16 amino acids. Germline V CDR1 and CDR2: SEHNR, FQNEAQ (reference sequence). Trimming left V 0 bases short and J 1 base short, with 12 bases between. CDR3 sequence (DNA): TGTGCCAGCAGCTTAGCCCGGCCTAACCCCCAAGAGACCCAGTACTTC. It yields the protein CASSLARPNPQETQYF.

This sequence joins TRBV4-2 and TRBJ2-5, with no clear D. V lost 4 bases to trimming and J lost 0 bases, with 6 bases between them. CDR3 length: 13 residues. From germline, CDR1 is LGHNA and CDR2 YNFKEQ. CDR3 amino acids: CASSRADQETQYF. For the CDR3, the DNA is TGTGCCAGCAGCCGGGCGGACCAAGAGACCCAGTACTTC.

CDR3 sequence: CASSSGPPTSGNTIYF. CDR3 DNA: TGTGCCAGCAGCTCGGGACCGCCGACCTCTGGAAACACCATATATTTT. This chain links TRBV5-8 with TRBJ1-3; tentatively, D is TRBD1 (5 bases). Germline CDR1 SGHTS, CDR2 YDEGEE. This CDR3 is 16 amino acids long. The V end was cut by 3 bases, the J end by 0 bases, with 13 bases between.

This chain connects TRBV12-3 or TRBV12-4 to TRBJ2-3, with a possible D match to TRBD2 (5 bases). Trimming left V 10 bases short and J 0 bases short, with 11 bases between. This CDR3 spans 13 amino acids. The CDR3 DNA reads TGTGCCAACAACCGGGGAAGCACAGATACGCAGTATTTT. It codes for CANNRGSTDTQYF.

The rearrangement joins TRBV12-3 or TRBV12-4 to TRBJ2-7, with a possible D match to TRBD1 (5 bases). The CDR3 runs to 14 residues. V was cut by 6 bases and J by 4 bases, with 16 bases left in between. In nucleotides, the CDR3 is TGTGCCAGCAGGGCCGGAAGTAACAGGTACGAGCAGTACTTC. It encodes CASRAGSNRYEQYF.

The chain couples TRBV15 to TRBJ2-7; D not resolved. CDR3 size: 13 residues. Looked up from germline, CDR1 is LNHNV and CDR2 is YYDKDF (reference sequence). Trimming cost V 5 bases and J 6 bases, with 14 bases left between them. The CDR3 nucleotides read TGTGCCACCAGCCTAGTTAACAGTCGCGAGCAGTACTTC. This codes for CATSLVNSREQYF.

CDR3 sequence: CAIGNMASGANVLTF. For the CDR3, the DNA is TGTGCCATCGGGAACATGGCCTCTGGGGCCAACGTCCTGACTTTC. The chain uses TRBV10-3 and TRBJ2-6; D unclear. V lost 8 bases and J lost 0, with 11 bases in between. The germline V gene encodes CDR1 ENHRY and CDR2 SYGVKD. The CDR3 is made up of 15 amino acids.

The chain employs TRBV10-3 and TRBJ1-2; 10 bases are shared with TRBD1. The ends lost 4 bases at V and 6 bases at J; junction bases unmatched: 5. Germline V lookup: CDR1 ENHRY, CDR2 SYGVKD. This CDR3 region has 14 residues. Here the CDR3 DNA reads TGTGCCATCAGTGCGACCGGGACAGGGGATGGCTACACCTTC. It yields the protein CAISATGTGDGYTF.

The chain has TRBV10-3 and TRBJ2-1, with D perhaps assigned TRBD1 or TRBD2 (5 bases each). This CDR3 is built from 14 residues. Germline-derived CDR1 and CDR2 are ENHRY and SYGVKD. Trimming removed 3 bases from V and 4 bases from J, with 10 bases in between. The CDR3 nucleotides are TGTGCCATCAGTGACGTCAGGGAGTACAATGAGCAGTTCTTC. This sequence encodes CAISDVREYNEQFF.

This clonotype was observed a few times. This chain links TRBV10-3 with TRBJ2-3; 9 bases agree with TRBD2. This CDR3 has 13 amino acids. The germline V gene has CDR1 ENHRY and CDR2 SYGVKD. Unmatched junction bases numbered 7, after V lost 10 bases and J lost 5 bases. The CDR3 DNA follows: TGTGCCACCTTAGCGGGAGTAGGAGATACGCAGTATTTT. Encoded protein: CATLAGVGDTQYF.

This clonotype was seen only a few times. V is TRBV6-2 or TRBV6-3 and J is TRBJ2-1, with TRBD2 as a possible D gene (5 bases). Trimming pared 7 bases from V and 0 bases from J, leaving 10 bases between. The CDR3 extends over 14 amino acids. Germline values: CDR1 MNHEY, CDR2 SVGEGT. For the CDR3, the DNA is TGTGCCAGCAAAGCGGTGAGCTCCTACAATGAGCAGTTCTTC. This translates into CASKAVSSYNEQFF.

This clonotype has a handful of counts. The chain employs TRBV6-5 and TRBJ2-7, with a weak D call TRBD1 (5 bases). The germline V and J ends were trimmed by 2 bases and 3 bases, with 11 bases remaining between them. The V gene's germline CDR1 is MNHEY and CDR2 SVGAGI. This CDR3 is built from 14 residues. The CDR3: CASSYRARGYEQYF. DNA of the CDR3: TGTGCCAGCAGTTACCGGGCTAGGGGCTACGAGCAGTACTTC.